A single sample gave rise to the 5 T cell receptor beta chains below, sequenced in a study of Ad26.COV2.S vaccination and SARS-CoV-2 variants. Profiling relied on immunoSEQ multiplex PCR, and the TCRdb table lists in-frame clones only, not all of them. The data hold over 450,000 clones, with roughly nine tenths observed a single time. Treatment described: roughly 18 received Ad26.COV2.S at low or high dose, single or two shots; roughly five received placebo; per-sample allocation not given. At day 63 after the first vaccine or placebo injection, samples were drawn. The sequences come from peripheral blood, collected in a trial of Ad26.COV2.S vaccine versus placebo. The receptors derive from a person aged 18-60 years who received the Ad26.COV2.S COVID-19 vaccine or a placebo.

The chain uses TRBV30 and TRBJ2-7; 7 bases align to TRBD2. The CDR3 length is 13 residues. Per germline, CDR1 GTSNPN and CDR2 SVGIG (reference sequence). J was trimmed by 0 bases and V by 8 bases; bases with no gene match: 7. In nucleotides, the CDR3 is TGTGCCCTGCGGGAGCCAGCCTCCTACGAGCAGTACTTC. This gives the protein CALREPASYEQYF.

V gene TRBV11-2 combines with J gene TRBJ2-3, with a weak D call TRBD2 (6 bases). CDR1 is SGHAT, CDR2 FQNNGV, per germline. The germline V and J ends were trimmed by 4 bases and 4 bases, with 12 bases remaining between them. This CDR3 comprises 14 residues. The CDR3 here is CASSSLLAADTQYF. In DNA form, the CDR3 reads TGTGCCAGCAGCTCACTACTAGCCGCAGATACGCAGTATTTT.

The chain recombines TRBV3-1 (or the pseudogene TRBV3-2) with TRBJ1-4; possible D gene TRBD1, 5 bases. The CDR3 extends over 15 amino acids. Per the germline V gene, CDR1 is LGHDT and CDR2 is YNNKEL (reference sequence). V was pared by 5 bases and J by 7 bases, with 17 bases between. The CDR3 loop is CASSSRVGVGEKLFF. CDR3 DNA sequence: TGTGCCAGCAGCTCCAGGGTCGGGGTTGGTGAAAAACTGTTTTTT.

The rearrangement joins TRBV19 to TRBJ1-2; 7 nucleotides match TRBD1. Per the germline V gene, CDR1 is LNHDA and CDR2 is SQIVND (reference sequence). This CDR3 has 14 residues. The J segment lost 3 bases and the V segment lost 4 bases, leaving 5 bases of the junction unmatched. The CDR3 loop is CASSTPGQDYGYTF. In DNA form, the CDR3 reads TGTGCCAGTAGTACCCCAGGACAGGACTATGGCTACACCTTC.

The chain employs TRBV6-2 or TRBV6-3 and TRBJ2-3; tentative D call: TRBD1 (7 bases). CDR1 is MNHEY and CDR2 is SVGEGT in the germline V gene. V was cut by 6 bases and J by 3 bases, with 13 bases left in between. CDR3 size: 14 residues. CDR3 coding DNA: TGTGCCAGCAGCCGGGCAGGGGGGACAGATACGCAGTATTTT. Translating gives CASSRAGGTDTQYF.